The present entry profiles one T cell receptor (beta chain) with its context. What it binds is unknown. The investigators reverse transcribed all of the isolated RNA, so they sequenced expressed TCRB transcripts. This table comes from immunoSEQ multiplex PCR, and its TCRdb copy is limited to in-frame clones, with some not included. The sample holds around 140,000 clones, roughly 10% seen once. One heparinised draw, averaging about 116 mL, was taken per donor. Sorted cells reached over 95% purity in every population. This sample is part of a study of beta chain features in type 1 diabetes. Findings and caveats of the study: There were fewer insertions and more deletions at the VDJ junctions of type 1 diabetes patients.

The source material was naive CD4+ T cells from blood. This TCR derives from a man between 18 and 29 years old in good health.

For the CDR3, the DNA is TGTGCCAGCAGTTTGGGGGGTAGGACAGATACGCAGTATTTT. This gives the protein CASSLGGRTDTQYF. The chain employs TRBV27 and TRBJ2-3, with D possibly TRBD2 on 6 matching bases. Germline V gene data show CDR1 as MNHEY and CDR2 as SMNVEV (reference sequence). V gave up 3 bases and J gave up 3 bases, with 10 bases separating them. The length of the CDR3 is 14 residues.